A selection of T cell receptor beta chains follows, all from one sample in a study of a mutant IDH1 vaccine in newly diagnosed glioma. No antigen has been assigned to these receptors. The protocol was immunoSEQ multiplex PCR, while the TCRdb copy is restricted to in-frame clones and leaves out a portion. The table includes about 64,000 clones, roughly 68% detected once. The input for sequencing was PBMCs, taken from a glioma patient whose treatment included an IDH1 peptide vaccine. The source is a man between 50 and 59 years old with glioma. CDR3s include the opening cysteine and the closing phenylalanine or tryptophan. D genes are given only for firm matches. Clone size appears in some rows only: once, few, many, or a class for an expanded clone.

v_gene	d_gene	j_gene	abundance	CDR3nt	CDR3aa
TRBV4-1	TRBD1	TRBJ2-7	.	TGCGCCAGCAGCCAAGGGGGGACAGGGGACGAGCAGTACTTC	CASSQGGTGDEQYF
TRBV4-3	.	TRBJ1-2	.	TGCGCCAGCAGCCAAGACCACTATGGCTACACCTTC	CASSQDHYGYTF
TRBV19	.	TRBJ1-2	.	TGTGCCAGTAGTGACCAGGACAGTCTGATAATCCATGGCTACACCTTC	CASSDQDSLIIHGYTF
TRBV19	.	TRBJ1-5	few	TGTGCCAGTAGTATAGATCTTAGGGTTCAACAGCCCCAGCATTTT	CASSIDLRVQQPQHF
TRBV7-2	.	TRBJ2-7	.	TGTGCCAGCAGCTTAGCGGGGGGGGCGAAGTACGAGCAGTACTTC	CASSLAGGAKYEQYF
TRBV7-2	.	TRBJ1-1	.	TGTGCCAGCAGCTTAAGTCAGCTGAACACTGAAGCTTTCTTT	CASSLSQLNTEAFF
TRBV11-2	.	TRBJ1-2	.	TGTGCCAGCAGCTTAGCGGCCAGGGGAGAGGGCTACACCTTC	CASSLAARGEGYTF
TRBV6-5	.	TRBJ2-7	.	TGTGCCAGCAGCCACCCTTTCCTGAGGGAGCAGTACTTC	CASSHPFLREQYF
TRBV7-2	.	TRBJ2-1	.	TGTGCCAGCAGCCGAGCACAGGGCTCCTACAATGAGCAGTTCTTC	CASSRAQGSYNEQFF
TRBV5-1	.	TRBJ1-1	many	TGCGCCAGCAGCTTGGCCAGTGGAGGAACTGAAGCTTTCTTT	CASSLASGGTEAFF
TRBV25-1	.	TRBJ2-7	.	TGTGCCAGCAGTCTCATGGTAGGCGAGCAGTACTTC	CASSLMVGEQYF
TRBV4-1	.	TRBJ2-5	.	TGCGCCAGCAGCCAAGAGGCAGCAGAGACCCAGTACTTC	CASSQEAAETQYF
TRBV6-6	.	TRBJ2-2	.	TGTGCCGCCCGGCCCGACACCGGGGAGCTGTTTTTT	CAARPDTGELFF
TRBV5-4	TRBD2	TRBJ2-3	.	TGTGCCAGCAGCTTCCCTTCGGGGGGGACGGATACGCAGTATTTT	CASSFPSGGTDTQYF
TRBV30	.	TRBJ1-2	.	TGTGCCTGGAGTGTAAGACAGACTAACTATGGCTACACCTTC	CAWSVRQTNYGYTF
TRBV30	.	TRBJ1-1	few	TGTGCCTGGGGGGGTAACACTGAAGCTTTCTTT	CAWGGNTEAFF
TRBV5-1	.	TRBJ2-7	.	TGCGCCAGCAGCTTGGGGGACGGGACCTACGAGCAGTACTTC	CASSLGDGTYEQYF
TRBV11-2	.	TRBJ2-5	.	TGTGCCAGCAGCTCTAACTTGGGGCAAGAGACCCAGTACTTC	CASSSNLGQETQYF
TRBV10-3	.	TRBJ1-1	few	TGTGCCATCAGTGGGGTAAAGACTGAAGCTTTCTTT	CAISGVKTEAFF
TRBV7-9	.	TRBJ2-7	.	TGTGCCAGCAGCTCTATATACGAGCAGTACTTC	CASSSIYEQYF
TRBV6-5	.	TRBJ2-6	.	TGTGCCAGCAGACTAGACAGGATTGGGGCCAACGTCCTGACTTTC	CASRLDRIGANVLTF
TRBV28	TRBD2	TRBJ2-1	few	TGTGCCAGCAGTTTATGGCGAGGGGTCCGACTAGCGGGGAAAAATAATGAGCAGTTCTTC	CASSLWRGVRLAGKNNEQFF
TRBV4-1	.	TRBJ1-1	few	TGCGCCAGCAGCCAAGAGAGGGTGAACACTGAAGCTTTCTTT	CASSQERVNTEAFF
TRBV7-2	.	TRBJ1-5	.	TGTGCCAGTACACAGGGCCCAAATCAGCCCCAGCATTTT	CASTQGPNQPQHF
TRBV6-6	.	TRBJ1-5	few	TGTGCCAGCGGGGTAAGGGATTATCAGCCCCAGCATTTT	CASGVRDYQPQHF